This record concerns one T cell receptor beta chain sequence. The antigen remains undetermined. V was pared by 4 bases and J by 5 bases, with 6 bases of the junction left unmatched. Germline CDR1 reads SGHNT; CDR2 reads YYREEE (reference sequence). The CDR3 covers 15 residues. The data stem from a study of cytomegalovirus exposure and HLA in healthy donors. The PCR used 60 Vbeta and 13 Jbeta primers. Assay used: immunoSEQ multiplex PCR; TCRdb lists only in-frame clones, some missing. This table holds tens of thousands of clones, 76% found once. The study's findings and limits: Clonal expansion, a later analysis showed, was greater in HLA-associated TCR beta chains than in equally common others. Judged likely to be a sequencing artifact was a cluster of highly shared sequence variants. Listed as cytomegalovirus-associated were 150 to 200 TCR beta chains. Per a prior analysis, the majority of TCR beta V segments were productive roughly 87% or roughly 30% of the time.

Input material: PBMCs. The source of this sequence is a male donor in good health and CMV-seronegative. The V gene is TRBV5-4, the J gene TRBJ2-1; 10 positions match TRBD2. The chain's CDR3 is CASSDWTSGHNEQFF. DNA for the CDR3: TGTGCCAGCAGCGATTGGACTAGCGGCCACAATGAGCAGTTCTTC. Full variable domain (outside the CDR3, taken from reference TRBV5-4 and TRBJ2-1): ETGVTQSPTHLIKTRGQQVTLRCSSQSGHNTVSWYQQALGQGPQFIFQYYREEENGRGNFPPRFSGLQFPNYSSELNVNALELDDSALYLCASSDWTSGHNEQFFGPGTRLTVL.